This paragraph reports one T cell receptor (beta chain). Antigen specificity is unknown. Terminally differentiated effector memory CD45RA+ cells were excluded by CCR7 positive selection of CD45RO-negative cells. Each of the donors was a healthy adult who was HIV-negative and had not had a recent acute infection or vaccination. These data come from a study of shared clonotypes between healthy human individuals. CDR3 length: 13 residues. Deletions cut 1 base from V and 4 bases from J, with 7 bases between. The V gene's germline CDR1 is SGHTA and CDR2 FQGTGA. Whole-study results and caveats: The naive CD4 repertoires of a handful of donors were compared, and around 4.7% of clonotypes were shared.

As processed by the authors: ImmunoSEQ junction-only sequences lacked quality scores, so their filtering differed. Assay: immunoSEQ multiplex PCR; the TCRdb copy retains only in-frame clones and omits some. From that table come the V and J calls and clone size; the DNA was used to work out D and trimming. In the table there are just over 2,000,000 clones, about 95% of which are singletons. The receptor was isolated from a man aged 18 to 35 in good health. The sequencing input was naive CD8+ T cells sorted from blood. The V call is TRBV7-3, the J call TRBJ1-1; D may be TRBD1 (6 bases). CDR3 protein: CASSLNRVTEAFF. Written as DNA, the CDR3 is TGTGCCAGCAGCTTAAACAGGGTCACTGAAGCTTTCTTT.